These T cell receptor beta chains were read from a single sample in a study of T cell responses to AZD1222 COVID-19 vaccine. Assay: immunoSEQ multiplex PCR; the TCRdb copy retains only in-frame clones and omits some. The repertoire consists of tens of thousands of clones, with 88% occurring once and the leading ten covering about 19%. The input for sequencing was peripheral blood, taken on day 0 of AZD1222 vaccination. The source is an adult in good health. The CDR3 runs from the conserved cysteine through the conserved F or W. A D gene is named only where the DNA matches it firmly. Size is omitted from some rows. Given values are once, few, many or a class for expanded clones.

J gene | clone size | V gene | D gene | CDR3 DNA | CDR3 protein
TRBJ2-7 | - | TRBV1 | - | TGCACCAGCAGCCAAGCCCCGGGACTAGCGGGGGGTATGACCACCTACGAGCAGTACTTC | CTSSQAPGLAGGMTTYEQYF
TRBJ2-3 | once | TRBV6-4 | - | TGTGCCAGCAGTGACTCGGGGGGTGGCACAGATACGCAGTATTTT | CASSDSGGGTDTQYF
TRBJ1-2 | - | TRBV29-1 | - | TGCAGCGTTGATTCAGGGGCCCGGGGCTACACCTTC | CSVDSGARGYTF
TRBJ2-1 | - | TRBV24-1 | TRBD2 | TGTGCCACCAGTGAATCTAGCGGGGGAAATGAGCAGTTCTTC | CATSESSGGNEQFF
TRBJ1-5 | - | TRBV7-2 | - | TGTGCCAGCAGCTCCTACAGGGACCCTAATCAGCCCCAGCATTTT | CASSSYRDPNQPQHF
TRBJ1-1 | - | TRBV10-1 | - | TGCGCCAGCAGTCGGGAACAGGGACAGAACACTGAAGCTTTCTTT | CASSREQGQNTEAFF
TRBJ1-4 | - | TRBV6-5 | - | TGTGCCAGCAGTTACTCCCAGGCTAGGGAAAAACTGTTTTTT | CASSYSQAREKLFF
TRBJ2-7 | - | TRBV4-3 | - | TGCGCCAGCAGCCCCCTCAGGTTCTCCTACGAGCAGTACTTC | CASSPLRFSYEQYF
TRBJ1-1 | - | TRBV14 | - | TGTGCCAGCAGCCGCACGGGGCCTGAAGCTTTCTTT | CASSRTGPEAFF
TRBJ2-3 | - | TRBV7-6 | - | TGTGCCAGCAGCTTTCTCGGCGGGCTCAGCACAGATACGCAGTATTTT | CASSFLGGLSTDTQYF
TRBJ1-4 | - | TRBV6-2/TRBV6-3 | - | TGTGCCAGCAGCCGTGGACAGAATGAAAAACTGTTTTTT | CASSRGQNEKLFF
TRBJ1-1 | - | TRBV21-1 | - | TGTGCCAGCAGCAAATACCCCGGACAGAACACTGAAGCTTTCTTT | CASSKYPGQNTEAFF
TRBJ1-3 | - | TRBV10-3 | - | TGTGCCATCAGTCCTCCCGGGGGCTCTGGAAACACCATATATTTT | CAISPPGGSGNTIYF
TRBJ2-7 | - | TRBV9 | - | TGTGCCAGCAGCCCTTGGACGGGGTCTTACGAGCAGTACTTC | CASSPWTGSYEQYF
TRBJ1-2 | - | TRBV4-1 | - | TGCGCCAGCAGCCCGGGGAGGGGCATCGCCTATGGCTACACCTTC | CASSPGRGIAYGYTF
TRBJ1-5 | - | TRBV2 | - | TGTGCCAGCATGGCAGAGGGAGTACAGCCCCAGCATTTT | CASMAEGVQPQHF
TRBJ1-2 | - | TRBV6-5 | - | TGTGCCAGTTCGGCAATGGGGGATGGCTACACCTTC | CASSAMGDGYTF
TRBJ1-6 | - | TRBV19 | TRBD1 | TGTGCCAGTACCGTACGGACAGGGTTCAAGGCGAATAATTCACCCCTCCACTTT | CASTVRTGFKANNSPLHF
TRBJ2-2 | - | TRBV6-4 | - | TGTGCCAGCAGTGACTCCTGGAACACCGGGGAGCTGTTTTTT | CASSDSWNTGELFF
TRBJ1-1 | many | TRBV18 | - | TGTGCCAGCTCCCGACAGGCGGATCAGTACACTGAAGCTTTCTTT | CASSRQADQYTEAFF
TRBJ2-1 | - | TRBV2 | TRBD1 | TGTGCCAGCAGTGAGGACAGGGGGAGGGATGAGCAGTTCTTC | CASSEDRGRDEQFF
TRBJ1-6 | - | TRBV7-9 | TRBD1 | TGTGCCAGCAGCCCGACAGGGGATAATTCACCCCTCCACTTT | CASSPTGDNSPLHF
TRBJ1-6 | - | TRBV28 | TRBD1 | TGTGCCAGCAGTTCCCCGGGACAGGGAACCCTCCACTTT | CASSSPGQGTLHF
TRBJ2-3 | - | TRBV7-3 | - | TGTGCCAGCAGCACGATTATCGCAGATACGCAGTATTTT | CASSTIIADTQYF
TRBJ2-7 | - | TRBV25-1 | - | TGTGCCAGCAGTGAATCAGTGGAGCAGTACTTC | CASSESVEQYF
TRBJ1-2 | - | TRBV6-6 | TRBD1 | TGTGCCAGCAGTAAGGGACAGGGACTCTATGGCTACACCTTC | CASSKGQGLYGYTF
TRBJ2-1 | - | TRBV6-2/TRBV6-3 | TRBD1 | TGTGCCAGCAGTTACGACAGGGGAAGGGATGAGCAGTTCTTC | CASSYDRGRDEQFF
TRBJ1-5 | - | TRBV24-1 | - | TGTGCCACCAGTGATTCCGGACAGCCCCAGCATTTT | CATSDSGQPQHF
TRBJ2-7 | - | TRBV2 | - | TGTGCCGGTACAGGTTACTCCTACGAGCAGTACTTC | CAGTGYSYEQYF